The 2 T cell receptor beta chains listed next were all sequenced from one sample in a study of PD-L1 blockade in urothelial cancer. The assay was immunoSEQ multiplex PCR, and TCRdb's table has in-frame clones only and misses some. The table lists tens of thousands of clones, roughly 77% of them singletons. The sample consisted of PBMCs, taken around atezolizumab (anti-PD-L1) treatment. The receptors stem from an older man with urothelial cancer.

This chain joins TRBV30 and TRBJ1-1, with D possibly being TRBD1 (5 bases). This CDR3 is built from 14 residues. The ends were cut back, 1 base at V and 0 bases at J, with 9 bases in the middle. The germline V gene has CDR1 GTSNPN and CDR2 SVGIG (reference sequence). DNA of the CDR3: TGTGCCTGGAGTGCCGGACATATGAACACTGAAGCTTTCTTT. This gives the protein CAWSAGHMNTEAFF.

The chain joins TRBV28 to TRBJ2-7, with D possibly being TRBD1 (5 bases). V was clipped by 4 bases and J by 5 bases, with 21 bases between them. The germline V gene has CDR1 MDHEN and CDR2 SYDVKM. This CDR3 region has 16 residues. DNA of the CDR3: TGTGCCAGCAGTTCCTTTATCCTGCGTCAGGGCCACGAGCAGTACTTC. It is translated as CASSSFILRQGHEQYF.